The text below deals with one TCR beta chain. Its antigen is unidentified. Each subset's genomic DNA was shared equally among a number of immunoSEQ plates. Sequencing was performed with immunoSEQ multiplex PCR; in TCRdb, only in-frame clones are kept and a portion is missing. This sample has roughly 890,000 clones; 80% to 95% occur once, and the top ten carry more than 20%. CD45RO negativity and positive selection for CCR7 defined naive CD8 cells, a population that excluded terminally differentiated effector memory CD45RA+ cells. Deletions cut 2 bases from V and 6 bases from J, with 8 bases between. The CDR3 runs 12 residues. CDR1 and CDR2 from the germline V gene are SGHRS and YFSETQ. This sample was taken from a study of shared clonotypes between healthy human individuals. Study-level information: The plates for each donor numbered three CD4 naive, three CD4 memory, two CD8 naive and one CD8 memory.

Overall study findings and caveats: Clonotype sharing across donors was expected to vary with sequencing depth. On the whole, naive subsets had larger estimated richness than memory subsets had.

This sequence joins TRBV5-1 and TRBJ1-1; D gene uncertain. This clonotype originated in a man in his thirties or forties in good health. Input material: naive CD8+ T cells sorted from blood. The CDR3 loop reads CASSLVGSEAFF. CDR3 DNA: TGCGCCAGCAGCTTAGTCGGATCTGAAGCTTTCTTT.